This T cell receptor (beta chain) derives from a study of blood T cell repertoires in COVID-19. Looking at the study overall: Samples representing acute and convalescent COVID-19 were sourced from the United States, Italy and Spain. In each case, the material was cDNA or gDNA derived from T cells, B-cell-depleted T cells, or PBMCs.

Authors' analysis steps: For nucleated cells, counts were estimated from reference gene primer amplification. Assay used: immunoSEQ multiplex PCR; TCRdb lists only in-frame clones, some missing. From that table come the V and J calls and clone size; the DNA was used to work out D and trimming. The data contain some 38,000 clones, approximately 78% of them seen just once; the ten biggest clones take up 10%. Between the trimmed V and J ends, which lost 4 bases and 0 bases, there was a span of 4 bases. Germline-derived CDR1 and CDR2 are LNHDA and SQIVND (reference sequence). The CDR3 length is 13 residues.

Sequenced: peripheral blood. This TCR was sampled from a man in his sixties in a cohort sampled during active COVID-19. The V and J genes are TRBV19 and TRBJ1-3; the D is unclear. The chain's CDR3 is CASSTISGNTIYF. In nucleotides, the CDR3 is TGTGCCAGTAGTACCATCTCTGGAAACACCATATATTTT.